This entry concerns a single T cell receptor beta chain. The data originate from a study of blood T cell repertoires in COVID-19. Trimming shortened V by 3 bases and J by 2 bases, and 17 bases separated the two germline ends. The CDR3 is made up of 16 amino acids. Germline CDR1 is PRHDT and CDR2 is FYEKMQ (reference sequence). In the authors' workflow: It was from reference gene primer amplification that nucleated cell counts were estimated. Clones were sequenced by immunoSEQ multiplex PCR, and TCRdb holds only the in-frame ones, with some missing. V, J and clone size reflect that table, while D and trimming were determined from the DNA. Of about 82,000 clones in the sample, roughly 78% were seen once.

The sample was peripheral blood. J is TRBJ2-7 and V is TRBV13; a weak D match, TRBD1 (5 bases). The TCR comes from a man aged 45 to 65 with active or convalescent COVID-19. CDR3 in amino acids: CASSFRIHRSTYEQYF. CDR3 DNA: TGTGCCAGCAGCTTCCGAATCCACAGGTCGACCTACGAGCAGTACTTC.